The T cell receptor (beta chain) under discussion was sequenced for a study of lymphopenia after photon versus proton radiotherapy. Findings and caveats of the study: Under photons, naive T cells and diversity fell while effector/memory populations rose.

CDR3 size: 16 residues. From germline, CDR1 is LNHDA and CDR2 SQIVND (reference sequence). V shed 10 bases and J 4 bases; nucleotides not matched to a gene: 16. In the case of this clone: Its antigen is not identified.

Data came from immunoSEQ multiplex PCR; TCRdb stores just in-frame clones and leaves some out. This sample yields some 16,000 clones, of which 70% to 90% are seen a single time; under 65% belongs to the top ten. The rearrangement links TRBV19 to TRBJ1-2; TRBD1 matches at 9 bases. The TCR comes from a woman in her sixties with cholangiocarcinoma. Some clones in this sample may be carry-over from other donors' samples. The input for sequencing was peripheral blood, taken from a patient treated with proton-based radiotherapy. The CDR3 protein is CATTPPPGQGGYGYTF. The CDR3 region has the DNA TGTGCCACCACCCCCCCACCGGGACAGGGCGGCTATGGCTACACCTTC.